This T cell receptor beta chain was identified during a study of T cell responses to AZD1222 COVID-19 vaccine. The V gene end was trimmed by 5 bases and the J gene end by 6 bases; junction bases not matched to a gene: 6. CDR3 length: 15 residues. Looked up from germline, CDR1 is MNHEY and CDR2 is SVGAGI. Libraries were prepared by immunoSEQ multiplex PCR; TCRdb keeps only in-frame clonotypes and omits some of them. The sample has 150,000 to 200,000 clones; about 90% are singletons. The chain combines TRBV6-5 with TRBJ1-5, with 11 positions matching TRBD1. The specimen comprised peripheral blood, sampled on day 0 of MenACWY control vaccination. The source is an adult in good health. CDR3 bases: TGTGCCAGCAGTAGGGACAGGGGGGTGAGTCAGCCCCAGCATTTT. This encodes CASSRDRGVSQPQHF.